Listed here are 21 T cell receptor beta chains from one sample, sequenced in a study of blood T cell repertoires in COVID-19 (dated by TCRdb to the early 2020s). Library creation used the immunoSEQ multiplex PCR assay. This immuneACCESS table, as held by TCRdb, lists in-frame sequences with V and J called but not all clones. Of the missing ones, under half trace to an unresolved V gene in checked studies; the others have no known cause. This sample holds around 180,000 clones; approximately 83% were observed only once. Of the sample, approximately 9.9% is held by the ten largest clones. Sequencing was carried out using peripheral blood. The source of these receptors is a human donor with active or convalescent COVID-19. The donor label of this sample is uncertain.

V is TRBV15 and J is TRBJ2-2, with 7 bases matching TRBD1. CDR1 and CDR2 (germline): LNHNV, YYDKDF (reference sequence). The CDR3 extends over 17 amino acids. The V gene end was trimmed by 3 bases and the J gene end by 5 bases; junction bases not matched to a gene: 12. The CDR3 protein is CATSRPIWDRITGELFF. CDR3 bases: TGTGCCACCAGCAGGCCTATTTGGGACAGAATTACCGGGGAGCTGTTTTTT. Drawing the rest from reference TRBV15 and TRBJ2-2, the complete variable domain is DAMVIQNPRYQVTQFGKPVTLSCSQTLNHNVMYWYQQKSSQAPKLLFHYYDKDFNNEADTPDNFQSRRPNTSFCFLDIRSPGLGDTAMYLCATSRPIWDRITGELFFGEGSRLTVL.

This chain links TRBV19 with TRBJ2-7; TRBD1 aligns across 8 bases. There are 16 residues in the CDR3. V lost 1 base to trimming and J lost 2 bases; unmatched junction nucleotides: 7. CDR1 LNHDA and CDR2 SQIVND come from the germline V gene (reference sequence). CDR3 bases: TGTGCCAGTAGTATAGTCTACGGACAGGGTCCCTACGAGCAGTACTTC. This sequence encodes CASSIVYGQGPYEQYF.

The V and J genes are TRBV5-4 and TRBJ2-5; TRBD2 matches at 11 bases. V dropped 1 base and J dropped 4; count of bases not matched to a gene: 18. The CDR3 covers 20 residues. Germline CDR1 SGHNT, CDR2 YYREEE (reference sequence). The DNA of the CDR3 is TGTGCCAGCAGCTTGCCCCCCGGGGGTCTAGCGGGAGGAGCGAGAGAGACCCAGTACTTC. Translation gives CASSLPPGGLAGGARETQYF.

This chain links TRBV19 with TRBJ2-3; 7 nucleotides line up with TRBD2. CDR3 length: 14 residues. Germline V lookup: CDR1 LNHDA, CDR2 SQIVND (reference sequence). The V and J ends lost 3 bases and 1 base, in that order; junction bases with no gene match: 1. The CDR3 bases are TGTGCCAGTAGTATGAGCGGGGGCACAGATACGCAGTATTTT. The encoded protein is CASSMSGGTDTQYF.

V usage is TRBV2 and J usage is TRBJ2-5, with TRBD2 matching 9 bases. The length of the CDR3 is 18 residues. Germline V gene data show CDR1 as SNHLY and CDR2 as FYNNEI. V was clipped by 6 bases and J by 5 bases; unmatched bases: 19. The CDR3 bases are TGTGCCAGCAGGGGGGGGTTAGCGGGAGAGACCTTAGGGGAGACCCAGTACTTC. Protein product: CASRGGLAGETLGETQYF.

CDR3 bases: TGTGCCAGCAGCCAGGCTCGGGGATCGAAGGGCTACACCTTC. Translating it yields CASSQARGSKGYTF. The chain recombines TRBV3-1 (or the pseudogene TRBV3-2) with TRBJ1-2; D gene uncertain. Germline loops: CDR1 LGHDT, CDR2 YNNKEL (reference sequence). This CDR3 is built from 14 residues. V lost 3 bases to trimming and J lost 8 bases, with 16 bases between them.

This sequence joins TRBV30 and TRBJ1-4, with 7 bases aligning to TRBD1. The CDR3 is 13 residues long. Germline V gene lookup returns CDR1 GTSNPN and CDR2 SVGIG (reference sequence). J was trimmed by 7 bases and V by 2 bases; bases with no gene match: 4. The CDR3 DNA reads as TGTGCCTGGAGTTATGGGACAGTTGAAAAACTGTTTTTT. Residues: CAWSYGTVEKLFF.

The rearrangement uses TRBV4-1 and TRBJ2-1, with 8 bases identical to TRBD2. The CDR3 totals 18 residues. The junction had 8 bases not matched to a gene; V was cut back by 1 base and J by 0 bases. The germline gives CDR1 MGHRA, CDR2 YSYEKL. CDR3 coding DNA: TGCGCCAGCAGCCAAGTTCGGGGGGGTACGAGCTCCTACAATGAGCAGTTCTTC. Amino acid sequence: CASSQVRGGTSSYNEQFF.

This CDR3 reads CASGTDLNTEAFF. The CDR3 DNA reads as TGTGCCAGCGGGACAGACCTGAACACTGAAGCTTTCTTT. V and J are TRBV28 and TRBJ1-1; 7 nucleotides agree with TRBD1. The CDR3 totals 13 residues. Germline loops: CDR1 MDHEN, CDR2 SYDVKM. Trimming at V came to 8 bases and at J to 0 bases, leaving 3 bases not matched to a gene.

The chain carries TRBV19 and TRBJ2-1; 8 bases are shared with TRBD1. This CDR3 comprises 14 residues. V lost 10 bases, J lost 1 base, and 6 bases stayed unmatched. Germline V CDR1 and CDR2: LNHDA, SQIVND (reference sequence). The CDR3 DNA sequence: TGTGCCACCAAGGGGGACAGGTCCTACAATGAGCAGTTCTTC. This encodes CATKGDRSYNEQFF.

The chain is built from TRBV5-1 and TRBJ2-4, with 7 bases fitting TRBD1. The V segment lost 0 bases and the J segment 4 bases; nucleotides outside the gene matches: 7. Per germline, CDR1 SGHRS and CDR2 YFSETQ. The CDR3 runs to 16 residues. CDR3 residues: CASSLEGDSAKNIQYF. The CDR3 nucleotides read TGCGCCAGCAGCTTGGAGGGGGACAGCGCAAAAAACATTCAGTACTTC.

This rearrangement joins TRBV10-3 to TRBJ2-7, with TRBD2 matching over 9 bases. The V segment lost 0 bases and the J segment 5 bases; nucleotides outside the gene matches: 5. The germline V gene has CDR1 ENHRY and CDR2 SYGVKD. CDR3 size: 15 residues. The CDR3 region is CAISESGTSSDEQYF. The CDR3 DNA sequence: TGTGCCATCAGTGAGTCTGGGACTAGCAGCGACGAGCAGTACTTC.

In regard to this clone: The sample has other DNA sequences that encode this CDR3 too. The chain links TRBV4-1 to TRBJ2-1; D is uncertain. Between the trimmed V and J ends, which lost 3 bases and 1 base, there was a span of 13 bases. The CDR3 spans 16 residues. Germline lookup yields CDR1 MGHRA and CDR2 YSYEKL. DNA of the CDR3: TGCGCCAGCAGCCAGGTTGACATACTTTCCTACAATGAGCAGTTCTTC. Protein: CASSQVDILSYNEQFF.

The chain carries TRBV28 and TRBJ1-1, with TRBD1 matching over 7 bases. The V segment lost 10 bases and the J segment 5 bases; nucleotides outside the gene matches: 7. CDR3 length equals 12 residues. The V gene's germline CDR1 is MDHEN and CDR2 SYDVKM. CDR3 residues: CATHTGETEAFF. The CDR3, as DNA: TGTGCCACCCATACAGGGGAAACTGAAGCTTTCTTT.

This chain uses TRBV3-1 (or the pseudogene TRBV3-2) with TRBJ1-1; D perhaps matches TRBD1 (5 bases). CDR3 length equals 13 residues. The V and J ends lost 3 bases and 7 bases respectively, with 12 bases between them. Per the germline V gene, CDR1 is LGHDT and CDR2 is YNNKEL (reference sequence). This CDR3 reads CASSQRGRGEAFF. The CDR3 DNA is TGTGCCAGCAGCCAGCGGGGCCGCGGTGAAGCTTTCTTT.

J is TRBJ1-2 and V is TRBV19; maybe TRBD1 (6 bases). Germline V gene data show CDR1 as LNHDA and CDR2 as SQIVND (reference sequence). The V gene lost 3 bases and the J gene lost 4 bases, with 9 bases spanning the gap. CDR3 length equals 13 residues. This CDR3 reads CASSIGQIYGYTF. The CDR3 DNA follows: TGTGCCAGTAGTATTGGACAGATCTATGGCTACACCTTC.

The CDR3 region is CASSQSSTGREKLFF. The CDR3 nucleotides are TGCGCCAGCAGCCAATCTTCGACAGGGAGAGAAAAACTGTTTTTT. This chain connects TRBV4-3 to TRBJ1-4; TRBD1 agrees at 7 bases. Germline CDR1 is LGHNA and CDR2 is YSLEER. The CDR3 is made up of 15 amino acids. The V segment lost 2 bases and the J segment 8 bases; nucleotides outside the gene matches: 8.

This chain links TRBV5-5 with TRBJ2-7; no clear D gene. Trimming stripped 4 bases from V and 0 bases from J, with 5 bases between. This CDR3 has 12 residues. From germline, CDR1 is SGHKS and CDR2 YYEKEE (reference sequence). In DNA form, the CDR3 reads TGTGCCAGCAGCCATAGCTCCTACGAGCAGTACTTC. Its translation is CASSHSSYEQYF.

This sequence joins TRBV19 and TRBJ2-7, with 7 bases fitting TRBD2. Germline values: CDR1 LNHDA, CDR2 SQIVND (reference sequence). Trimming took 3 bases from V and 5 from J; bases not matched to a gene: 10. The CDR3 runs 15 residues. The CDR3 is CASSMVGGSPHEQYF. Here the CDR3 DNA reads TGTGCCAGTAGTATGGTGGGCGGGAGCCCCCACGAGCAGTACTTC. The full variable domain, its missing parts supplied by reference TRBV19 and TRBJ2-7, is DGGITQSPKYLFRKEGQNVTLSCEQNLNHDAMYWYRQDPGQGLRLIYYSQIVNDFQKGDIAEGYSVSREKKESFPLTVTSAQKNPTAFYLCASSMVGGSPHEQYFGPGTRLTVT.

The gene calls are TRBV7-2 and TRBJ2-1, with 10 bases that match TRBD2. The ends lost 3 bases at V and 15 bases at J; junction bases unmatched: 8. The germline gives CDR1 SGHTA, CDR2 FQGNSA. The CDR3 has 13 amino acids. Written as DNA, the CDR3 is TGTGCCAGCAGCTTGATTAGCGGGGGGCGCCCGTTCTTC. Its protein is CASSLISGGRPFF.

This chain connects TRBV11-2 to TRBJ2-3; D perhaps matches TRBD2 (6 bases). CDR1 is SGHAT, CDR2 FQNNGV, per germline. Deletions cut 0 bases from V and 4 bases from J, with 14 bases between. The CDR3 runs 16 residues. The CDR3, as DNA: TGTGCCAGCAGCTTAGATTGGGGAGGAAAGGCAGATACGCAGTATTTT. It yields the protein CASSLDWGGKADTQYF.